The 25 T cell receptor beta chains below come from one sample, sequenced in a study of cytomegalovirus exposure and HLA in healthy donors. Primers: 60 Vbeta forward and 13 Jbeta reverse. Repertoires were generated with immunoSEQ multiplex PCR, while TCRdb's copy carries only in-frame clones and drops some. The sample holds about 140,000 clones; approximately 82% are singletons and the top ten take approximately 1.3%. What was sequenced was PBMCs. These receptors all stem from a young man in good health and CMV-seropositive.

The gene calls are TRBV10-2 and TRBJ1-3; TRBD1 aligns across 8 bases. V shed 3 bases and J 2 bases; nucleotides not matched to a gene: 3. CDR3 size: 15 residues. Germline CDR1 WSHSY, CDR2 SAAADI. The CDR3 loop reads CASSDPTGAGNTIYF. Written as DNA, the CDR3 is TGCGCCAGCAGTGACCCGACAGGGGCTGGAAACACCATATATTTT.

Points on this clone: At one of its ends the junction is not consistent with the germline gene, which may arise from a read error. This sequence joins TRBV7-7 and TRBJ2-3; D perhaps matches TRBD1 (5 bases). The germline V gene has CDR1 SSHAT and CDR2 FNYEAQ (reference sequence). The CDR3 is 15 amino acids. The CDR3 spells CASSPSTDPTDTQYF. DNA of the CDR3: TGTGCTAGCAGCCCCTCGACAGACCCCACAGATACGCAGTATTTT.

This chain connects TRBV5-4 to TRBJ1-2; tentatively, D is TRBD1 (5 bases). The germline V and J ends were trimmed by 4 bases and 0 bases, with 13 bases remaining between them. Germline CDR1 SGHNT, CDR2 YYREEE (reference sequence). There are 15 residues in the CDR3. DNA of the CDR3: TGTGCCAGCAGCCAGCCGGGCAGGGCTAACTATGGCTACACCTTC. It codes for CASSQPGRANYGYTF.

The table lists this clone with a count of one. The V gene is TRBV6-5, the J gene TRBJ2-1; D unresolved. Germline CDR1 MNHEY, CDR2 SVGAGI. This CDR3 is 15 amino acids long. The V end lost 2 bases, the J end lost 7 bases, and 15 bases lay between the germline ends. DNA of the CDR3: TGTGCCAGCAGTTACGGTCAGTCAGGTTTAAATGAGCAGTTCTTC. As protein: CASSYGQSGLNEQFF.

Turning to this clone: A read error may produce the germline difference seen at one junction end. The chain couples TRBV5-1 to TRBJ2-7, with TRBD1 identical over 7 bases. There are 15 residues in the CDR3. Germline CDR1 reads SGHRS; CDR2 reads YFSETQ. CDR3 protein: CASRLGTGQAYEQYF. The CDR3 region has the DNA TGCGCCAGCAGATTGGGGACCGGACAGGCATACGAGCAGTACTTC.

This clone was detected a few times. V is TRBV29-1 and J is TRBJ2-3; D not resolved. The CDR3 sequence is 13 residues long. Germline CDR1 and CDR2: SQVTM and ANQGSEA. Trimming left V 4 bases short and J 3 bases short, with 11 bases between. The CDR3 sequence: CSVGPEQTDTQYF. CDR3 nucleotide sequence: TGCAGCGTTGGGCCGGAGCAGACAGATACGCAGTATTTT.

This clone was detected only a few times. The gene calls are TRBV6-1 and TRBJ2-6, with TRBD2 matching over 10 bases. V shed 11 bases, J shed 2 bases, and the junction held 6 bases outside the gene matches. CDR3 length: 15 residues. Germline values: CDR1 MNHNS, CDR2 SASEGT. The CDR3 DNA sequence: TGTGCCGGGGAGCGGGAGGGCACTGGGGCCAACGTCCTGACTTTC. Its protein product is CAGEREGTGANVLTF.

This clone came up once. This CDR3 reads CASSLVGGAKNIQYF. The CDR3 nucleotides are TGTGCCAGCAGTTTGGTCGGGGGGGCCAAAAACATTCAGTACTTC. The chain is built from TRBV28 and TRBJ2-4, with 7 positions matching TRBD2. Losses at the gene ends were 3 bases for V and 1 base for J; bases not matched to a gene: 3. CDR1 and CDR2 from the germline V gene are MDHEN and SYDVKM. The CDR3 has 15 amino acids.

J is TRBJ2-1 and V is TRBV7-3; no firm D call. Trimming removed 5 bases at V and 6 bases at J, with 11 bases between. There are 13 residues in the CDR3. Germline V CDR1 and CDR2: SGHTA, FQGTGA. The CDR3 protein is CASSPPRGNEQFF. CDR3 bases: TGTGCCAGCAGCCCCCCTCGAGGCAATGAGCAGTTCTTC.

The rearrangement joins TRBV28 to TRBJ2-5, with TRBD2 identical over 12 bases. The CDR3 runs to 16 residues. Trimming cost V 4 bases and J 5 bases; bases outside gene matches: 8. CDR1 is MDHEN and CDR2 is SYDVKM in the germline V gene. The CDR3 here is CASSSRWLAGGETQYF. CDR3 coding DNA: TGTGCCAGCAGTTCCAGATGGCTAGCGGGGGGGGAGACCCAGTACTTC.

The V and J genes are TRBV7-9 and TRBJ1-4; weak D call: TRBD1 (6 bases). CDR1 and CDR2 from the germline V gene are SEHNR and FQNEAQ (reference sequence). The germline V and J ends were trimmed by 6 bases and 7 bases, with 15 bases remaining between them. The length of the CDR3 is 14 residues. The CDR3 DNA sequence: TGTGCCAGCAGTCCACAGGGAGAGCGTGAAAAACTGTTTTTT. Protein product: CASSPQGEREKLFF. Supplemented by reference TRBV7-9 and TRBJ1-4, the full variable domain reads DTGVSQNPRHKITKRGQNVTFRCDPISEHNRLYWYRQTLGQGPEFLTYFQNEAQLEKSRLLSDRFSAERPKGSFSTLEIQRTEQGDSAMYLCASSPQGEREKLFFGSGTQLSVL.

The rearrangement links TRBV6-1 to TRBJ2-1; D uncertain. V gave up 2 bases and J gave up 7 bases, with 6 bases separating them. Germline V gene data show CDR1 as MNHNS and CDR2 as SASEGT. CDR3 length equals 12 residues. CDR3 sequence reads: CASSESGNEQFF. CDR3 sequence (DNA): TGTGCCAGCAGTGAATCAGGTAATGAGCAGTTCTTC.

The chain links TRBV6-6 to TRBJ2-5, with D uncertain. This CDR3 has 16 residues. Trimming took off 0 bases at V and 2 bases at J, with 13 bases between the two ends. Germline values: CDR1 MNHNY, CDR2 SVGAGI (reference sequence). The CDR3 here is CASSYSPQKSQETQYF. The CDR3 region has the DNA TGTGCCAGCAGTTACTCGCCCCAAAAGAGTCAAGAGACCCAGTACTTC.

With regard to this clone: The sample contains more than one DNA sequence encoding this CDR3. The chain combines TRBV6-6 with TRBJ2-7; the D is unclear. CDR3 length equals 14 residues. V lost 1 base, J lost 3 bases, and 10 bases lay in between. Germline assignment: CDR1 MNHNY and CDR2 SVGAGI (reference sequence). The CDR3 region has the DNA TGTGCCAGCAGTTACTGGGCCGCCAACTACGAGCAGTACTTC. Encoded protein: CASSYWAANYEQYF.

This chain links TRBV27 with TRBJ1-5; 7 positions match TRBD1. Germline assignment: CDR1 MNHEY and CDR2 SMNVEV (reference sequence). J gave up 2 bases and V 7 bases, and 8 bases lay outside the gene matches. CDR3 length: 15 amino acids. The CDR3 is CASNPGRGGNQPQHF. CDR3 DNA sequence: TGTGCCAGCAATCCGGGCAGGGGGGGCAATCAGCCCCAGCATTTT.

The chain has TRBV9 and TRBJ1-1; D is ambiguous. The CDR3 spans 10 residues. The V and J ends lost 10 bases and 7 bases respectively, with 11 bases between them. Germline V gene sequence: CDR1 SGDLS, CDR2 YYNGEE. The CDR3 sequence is CAGAPNEAFF. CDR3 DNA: TGTGCCGGAGCGCCGAATGAAGCTTTCTTT.

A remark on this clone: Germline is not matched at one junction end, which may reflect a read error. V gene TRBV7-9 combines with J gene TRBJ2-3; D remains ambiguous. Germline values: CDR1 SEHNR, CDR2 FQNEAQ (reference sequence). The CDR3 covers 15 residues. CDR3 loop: CSSSLGQLNTDTQYF. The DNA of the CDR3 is TGTTCCAGCAGCTTAGGTCAACTCAACACAGATACGCAGTATTTT.

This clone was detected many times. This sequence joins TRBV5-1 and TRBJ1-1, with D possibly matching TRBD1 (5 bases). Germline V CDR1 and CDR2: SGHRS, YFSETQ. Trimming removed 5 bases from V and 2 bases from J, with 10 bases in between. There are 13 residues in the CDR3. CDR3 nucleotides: TGCGCCAGCAGTCGGGGGGAAAACACTGAAGCTTTCTTT. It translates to CASSRGENTEAFF.

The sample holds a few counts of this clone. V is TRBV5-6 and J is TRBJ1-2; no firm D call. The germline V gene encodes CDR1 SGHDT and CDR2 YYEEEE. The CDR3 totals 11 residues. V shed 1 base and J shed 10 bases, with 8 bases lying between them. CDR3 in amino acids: CASSLRSVYTF. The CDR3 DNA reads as TGTGCCAGCAGCTTGCGGTCGGTCTACACCTTC.

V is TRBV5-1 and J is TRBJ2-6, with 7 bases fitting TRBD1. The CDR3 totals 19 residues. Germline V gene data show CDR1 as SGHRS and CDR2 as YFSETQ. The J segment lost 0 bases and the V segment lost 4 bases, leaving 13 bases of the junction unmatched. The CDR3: CASSPNPQGTSSGANVLTF. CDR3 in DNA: TGCGCCAGCAGCCCAAACCCACAGGGGACCAGCTCTGGGGCCAACGTCCTGACTTTC.

CDR3 nucleotide sequence: TGTGCCAGCAGTCCTAACACTGAAGCTTTCTTT. Protein sequence: CASSPNTEAFF. J is TRBJ1-1 and V is TRBV6-1, with unresolved D. The germline gives CDR1 MNHNS, CDR2 SASEGT. The CDR3 is made up of 11 amino acids. The ends were cut back, 5 bases at V and 2 bases at J, with 3 bases in the middle.

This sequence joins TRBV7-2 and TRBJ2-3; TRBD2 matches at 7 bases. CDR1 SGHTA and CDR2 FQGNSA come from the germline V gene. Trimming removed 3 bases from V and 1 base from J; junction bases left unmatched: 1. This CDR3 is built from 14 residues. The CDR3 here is CASSLAGGTDTQYF. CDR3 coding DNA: TGTGCCAGCAGCTTGGCGGGGGGCACAGATACGCAGTATTTT. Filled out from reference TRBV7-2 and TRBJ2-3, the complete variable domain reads GAGVSQSPSNKVTEKGKDVELRCDPISGHTALYWYRQSLGQGLEFLIYFQGNSAPDKSGLPSDRFSAERTGGSVSTLTIQRTQQEDSAVYLCASSLAGGTDTQYFGPGTRLTVL.

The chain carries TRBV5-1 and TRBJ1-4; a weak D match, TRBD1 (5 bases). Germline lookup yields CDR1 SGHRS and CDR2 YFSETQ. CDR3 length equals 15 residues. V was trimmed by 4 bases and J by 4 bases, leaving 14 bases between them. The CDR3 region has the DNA TGCGCCAGCAGCACCGGAGGGGCCCTTAATGAAAAACTGTTTTTT. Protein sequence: CASSTGGALNEKLFF.

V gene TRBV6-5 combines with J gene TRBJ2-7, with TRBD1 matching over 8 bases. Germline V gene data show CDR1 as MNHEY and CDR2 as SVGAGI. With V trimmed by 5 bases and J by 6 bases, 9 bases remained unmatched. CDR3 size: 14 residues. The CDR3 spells CASSPPAGGGEQYF. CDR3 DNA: TGTGCCAGCAGTCCGCCCGCAGGGGGCGGCGAGCAGTACTTC.

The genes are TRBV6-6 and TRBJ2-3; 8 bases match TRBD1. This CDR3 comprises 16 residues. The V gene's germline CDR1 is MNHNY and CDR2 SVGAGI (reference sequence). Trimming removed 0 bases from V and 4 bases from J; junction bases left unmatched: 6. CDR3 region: CASSYSPGGGPDTQYF. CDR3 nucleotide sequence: TGTGCCAGCAGTTACTCGCCAGGGGGCGGCCCAGATACGCAGTATTTT.